This TCR beta chain derives from a study of blood T cell repertoires in COVID-19. For the study at large: The origin of the acute and convalescent COVID-19 samples was the United States, Italy and Spain. Sources were T cells, B-cell-depleted T cells, or PBMCs; the material itself was cDNA or gDNA.

The trim removed 8 bases at V and 6 bases at J, leaving 1 base unmatched. Germline V gene lookup returns CDR1 SEHNR and CDR2 FQNEAQ (reference sequence). CDR3 length: 12 residues. Original processing methods: Amplified reference gene primers provided the basis for estimating nucleated cell counts. Sequencing used immunoSEQ multiplex PCR; TCRdb keeps in-frame clones, though not all of them. That table supplies the V and J calls and clone size; D and trimming were determined from the DNA. The sample has approximately 470,000 clones; 75% to 90% are singletons. Material: peripheral blood. The chain recombines TRBV7-9 with TRBJ2-7; TRBD2 agrees at 13 bases. The receptor was derived from a human donor in a cohort sampled during active COVID-19. The CDR3, as DNA: TGTGCCAGCGGGACTAGCGGGATCGAGCAGTACTTC. This codes for CASGTSGIEQYF.